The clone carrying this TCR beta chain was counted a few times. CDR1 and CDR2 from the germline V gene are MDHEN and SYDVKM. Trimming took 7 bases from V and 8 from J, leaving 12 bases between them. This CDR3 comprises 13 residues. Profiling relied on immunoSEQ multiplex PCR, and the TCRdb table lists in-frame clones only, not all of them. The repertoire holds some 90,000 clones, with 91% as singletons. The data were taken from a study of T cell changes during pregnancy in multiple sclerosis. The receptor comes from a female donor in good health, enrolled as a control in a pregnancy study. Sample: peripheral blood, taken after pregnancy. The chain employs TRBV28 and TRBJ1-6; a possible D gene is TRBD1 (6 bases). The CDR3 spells CASTAGVYSPLHF. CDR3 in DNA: TGTGCCAGCACGGCAGGGGTTTATTCACCCCTCCACTTT.